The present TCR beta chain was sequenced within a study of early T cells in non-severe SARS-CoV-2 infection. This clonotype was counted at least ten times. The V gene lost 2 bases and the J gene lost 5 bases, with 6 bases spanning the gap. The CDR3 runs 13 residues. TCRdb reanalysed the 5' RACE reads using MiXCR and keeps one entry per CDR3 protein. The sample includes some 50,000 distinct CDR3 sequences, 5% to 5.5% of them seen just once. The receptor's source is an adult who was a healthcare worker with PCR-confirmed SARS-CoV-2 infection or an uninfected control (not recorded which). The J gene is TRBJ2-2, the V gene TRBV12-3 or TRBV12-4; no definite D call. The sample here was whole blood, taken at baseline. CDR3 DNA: TGTGCCAGCAGTTTAACAGAGACCGGGGAGCTGTTTTTT. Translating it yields CASSLTETGELFF.